What follows is one T cell receptor (beta chain) and its context. Measured with immunoSEQ multiplex PCR; TCRdb has only the in-frame clones, and not every one. The data hold 60,000 to 90,000 clones, with 97% observed a single time. The data stem from a study of technical replicates of blood from a handful of donors. The V end was cut by 7 bases, the J end by 4 bases, with 11 bases between. CDR1 and CDR2 (germline): MDHEN, SYDVKM. The CDR3 spans 13 residues. The chain uses TRBV28 and TRBJ2-1, with a weak D call TRBD2 (6 bases). What was sequenced was T cells isolated from PBMCs. The receptor comes from a human donor in good health. The CDR3 DNA reads TGTGCCAGCACTGGCGGGATTTACAATGAGCAGTTCTTC. The encoded protein is CASTGGIYNEQFF.